The 4 T cell receptor beta chains presented below share a single source sample, sequenced in a study of OX40 agonist ivuxolimab in advanced cancers. The table came from immunoSEQ multiplex PCR; TCRdb's copy has only in-frame clones and leaves some out. The repertoire holds about 40,000 clones, with approximately 80% as singletons. The source was CD4+ or CD8+ T cells sorted from blood, collected in a trial of the OX40 agonist ivuxolimab. Source of these receptors: an adult with an advanced solid tumor such as melanoma, head and neck, liver or kidney cancer.

The chain's CDR3 is CSGQATYEQYF. CDR3 sequence (DNA): TGCAGTGGGCAGGCTACCTACGAGCAGTACTTC. The chain carries TRBV20-1 and TRBJ2-5; D gene ambiguous. The tail of the sequence fits TRBJ2-7 better, so the J call may be wrong. The CDR3 spans 11 residues. Germline CDR1 is DFQATT and CDR2 is SNEGSKA (reference sequence).

This chain connects TRBV6-5 to TRBJ1-1; a weak D match, TRBD1 (6 bases). Germline V gives CDR1 MNHEY, CDR2 SVGAGI. The V end was cut by 0 bases, the J end by 1 base, with 12 bases between. This CDR3 has 16 amino acids. The CDR3 region is CASSYSSDSPNTEAFF. The CDR3, as DNA: TGTGCCAGCAGTTACTCATCGGACAGCCCGAACACTGAAGCTTTCTTT.

This clone was picked up one time. CDR3 coding DNA: TGTGCCAGCAGCTTAATTGTCGGGGCAGATACGCAGTATTTT. It is translated as CASSLIVGADTQYF. V and J are TRBV13 and TRBJ2-3, with a tentative D call TRBD2 (5 bases). In germline, CDR1 is PRHDT, CDR2 FYEKMQ (reference sequence). V was cut by 2 bases and J by 4 bases, with 10 bases left in between. The CDR3 sequence is 14 residues long.

The J gene is TRBJ2-3, the V gene TRBV30, with D tentatively TRBD2 (6 bases). Between the trimmed V and J ends, which lost 0 bases and 7 bases, there was a span of 17 bases. Germline-derived CDR1 and CDR2 are GTSNPN and SVGIG (reference sequence). The CDR3 has 15 residues. DNA for the CDR3: TGTGCCTGGAGTGTCCCCGGACTACCGGCGCATACGCAGTATTTT. Its translation is CAWSVPGLPAHTQYF.